Included here is one T cell receptor beta chain sequence, with context. What it recognizes is unknown. The record originates from a study of vaccination effects on CD4 cells after COVID-19. On the study more broadly: As their vaccination, participants received two doses of either BNT162b2 or mRNA-1273.

The CDR3 runs to 15 residues. V dropped 2 bases and J dropped 6 bases, with 16 bases sitting between them. CDR1 and CDR2 from the germline V gene are MGHRA and YSYEKL. Clones were sequenced by immunoSEQ multiplex PCR, and TCRdb holds only the in-frame ones, with some missing. The data show about 61,000 clones, about four fifths seen once. Viral peptide pool expansion of antigen-specific CD4+ T cells preceded sequencing in the ViraFEST assay. Subsequent to less than 13 days of culture, CD4+ T cells were isolated. The V and J genes are TRBV4-1 and TRBJ1-2, with unresolved D. The sequence was collected from a human donor who received a COVID-19 vaccine. This specimen was CD4+ T cells from PBMCs cultured with HCoV-229E spike peptides, taken before COVID-19 vaccination. The CDR3 is CASSQPLADGDGYTF. CDR3 in DNA: TGCGCCAGCAGCCAACCCCTGGCGGACGGTGATGGCTACACCTTC.